This T cell receptor beta chain came from a study of CXCR3-negative and CXCR3-positive naive CD8 T cells. Remarks on this clonotype: The antigen is undetermined.

Each TRB cDNA library was prepared by 5' RACE (with UMI labels). With the 5' RACE reads reprocessed, TCRdb shows one record per CDR3 protein and no DNA. The listing contains around 60,000 distinct CDR3 sequences. Study observations and caveats: Naive CXCR3-positive cells had TRB CDR3s more hydrophobic than those of CXCR3-negative naive cells.

The TCR sequence derives from a human donor in good health. Some clones in this sample may be carry-over from other donors' samples. The sequenced sample was naive CXCR3+ CD8+ T cells from blood. Subset noted: CD45RO-CCR7+CD27+CD95- naive CD8+ T cells expressing CXCR3 (TNR3+).

CDR3 region: CASSQHRSQPQHF. The V gene is TRBV6-2 or TRBV6-3, the J gene TRBJ1-5; there is no DNA to check the TCRdb D call of TRBD1. The CDR3 is 13 amino acids. Germline V gene data show CDR1 as MNHEY and CDR2 as SVGEGT.